This TCR beta chain appears in the sequencing data of a study of shared T cell receptors in the human thymus. Trimming at V came to 2 bases and at J to 4 bases, leaving 6 bases not matched to a gene. Per germline, CDR1 SGHVS and CDR2 FQNEAQ. The CDR3 covers 15 residues. Libraries were prepared by immunoSEQ multiplex PCR; TCRdb keeps only in-frame clonotypes and omits some of them. The sample includes 600,000 to 900,000 clones, approximately 85% of them seen just once. These data also formed part of another study, on human thymus T cells. That investigation notes: All donors were healthy Finnish infants who were undergoing corrective surgery to treat congenital heart defects. Thymic samples were excised during corrective heart operations. Repertoires sampled from thymus and blood appeared biased in V and J gene usage. Related studies found that unrelated individuals share highly overlapping thymic repertoires.

The chain has TRBV7-8 and TRBJ1-1, with 8 nucleotides matching TRBD1. Input material: thymocytes. This sequence was found in a girl in the first two years of life with a congenital heart defect. Here the CDR3 DNA reads TGTGCCAGCAGCTTACAGGGGGCGATGAGCACTGAAGCTTTCTTT. Its protein product is CASSLQGAMSTEAFF.